This passage covers 19 T cell receptor beta chains from one sample sequenced in a study of tumor-infiltrating lymphocytes in primary liver carcinoma. Extraction of RNA together with DNA used roughly 18-32 mg of unsorted bulk tissue. Using a constant-region primer together with ProtoScript II reverse transcriptase, TCR beta cDNA was made from roughly 500 ng of total RNA. Libraries for TCR beta were built through three nested multiplex PCR rounds, which together made up a slightly modified ARM-PCR procedure. Rounds one and two of PCR, each of around 9 cycles, were primed with TRBV1-TRBV30 forward primers and a C-beta reverse primer. One entry per CDR3 protein results from TCRdb running MiXCR on the multiplex PCR reads. The table lists around 81,000 distinct CDR3 sequences, over 70% of them singletons. The specimen was liver tumor tissue from sampling region 4. Noted subset: tumor region T4, right-lateral pole. The origin of the receptors is a woman in her sixties or seventies with primary liver carcinoma and hepatitis B virus infection.

In its sample, this clonotype was seen many times. The chain links TRBV28 to TRBJ1-5; 7 nucleotides match TRBD1. Germline-derived CDR1 and CDR2 are MDHEN and SYDVKM. With V trimmed by 8 bases and J by 7 bases, 8 bases remained unmatched. The CDR3 loop spans 13 amino acids. In DNA form, the CDR3 reads TGTGCCAGCTCAGGGGGTAGGGGGCAGCCCCAGCATTTT. It yields the protein CASSGGRGQPQHF.

Remarks on this clonotype: A much larger clone lies a single base off, so this may be a read error. The chain is built from TRBV30 and TRBJ2-7; the match to TRBD1 covers 7 bases. Per the germline V gene, CDR1 is GTSNPN and CDR2 is SVGIG (reference sequence). This CDR3 is built from 12 residues. The junction had 3 bases not matched to a gene; V was cut back by 3 bases and J by 4 bases. CDR3 residues: CAWRQGLYEQYF. The DNA for the CDR3 is TGTGCCTGGAGACAGGGGCTATACGAGCAGTACTTC.

Remarks on this clonotype: This may arise from a read error, as a much more abundant clone is one base away. CDR3 DNA sequence: TGCGCCAGCAGCGCATCGGGACAGACGTACAATGAGCGGTTCTTC. Translating it yields CASSASGQTYNERFF. The chain combines TRBV5-1 with TRBJ2-1; 7 nucleotides align to TRBD1. Germline V gene sequence: CDR1 SGHRS, CDR2 YFSETQ. This CDR3 contains 15 residues.

On this clonotype: The CDR3 carries no conserved terminal phenylalanine or tryptophan, so it likely arises from a read error. The DNA is omitted, as the CDR3 cannot be located on it reliably, and the CDR3 follows TCRdb's listing. The V gene is TRBV5-1, the J gene TRBJ1-2. The CDR3 contains 14 residues when both ends are counted. The V gene's germline CDR1 is SGHRS and CDR2 YFSETQ. The CDR3 sequence is CASSSDSQNYGHTL.

As concerns this clonotype: Its ends do not fully match the called genes, so a read error is possible. The chain's CDR3 is CAISESNYGQYF. The CDR3 DNA sequence: TGTGCCATCAGTGAGTCGAACTACGGGCAGTACTTC. The chain combines TRBV10-3 with TRBJ2-7; D is undetermined. The length of the CDR3 is 12 residues. CDR1 is ENHRY, CDR2 SYGVKD, per germline.

On this clonotype: This is likely a read error, given that the CDR3 carries no conserved phenylalanine or tryptophan at its end. V is TRBV6-5 and J is TRBJ1-4, with D possibly TRBD1 on 5 matching bases. The CDR3 consists of 14 residues. In germline, CDR1 is MNHEY, CDR2 SVGAGI. The CDR3 sequence: CASSYRGGRERLFL. As DNA, the CDR3 is TGTGCCAGCAGTTACAGGGGCGGGCGTGAAAGACTGTTTCTT.

This clonotype was seen only once. The chain couples TRBV4-1 to TRBJ2-6, with unresolved D. V lost 9 bases to trimming and J lost 2 bases, with 20 bases between them. The CDR3 contains 17 residues. CDR1 is MGHRA and CDR2 is YSYEKL in the germline V gene. The CDR3 here is CARSQESQGPGANVLTF. CDR3 in DNA: TGCGCCAGGAGTCAAGAGTCACAAGGCCCTGGGGCCAACGTCCTGACTTTC.

The genes are TRBV6-1 and TRBJ1-5; 8 bases are shared with TRBD1. The CDR3 has 14 amino acids. Losses at the gene ends were 8 bases for V and 7 bases for J; bases not matched to a gene: 10. CDR1 and CDR2 from the germline V gene are MNHNS and SASEGT. CDR3 sequence: CASGQGPERQPQHF. CDR3 in DNA: TGTGCCAGCGGACAGGGACCCGAAAGGCAGCCCCAGCATTTT.

The chain combines TRBV11-2 with TRBJ2-3, with TRBD2 identical over 8 bases. This CDR3 contains 15 residues. CDR1 SGHAT and CDR2 FQNNGV come from the germline V gene. CDR3 sequence (DNA): TGTGGCATCTCAGCGGGGGAGCTCAGCACAGATACGCAGTATTTT. Translation gives CGISAGELSTDTQYF. Full variable domain (remainder filled in from reference TRBV11-2 and TRBJ2-3): EAGVAQSPRYKIIEKRQSVAFWCNPISGHATLYWYQQILGQGPKLLIQFQNNGVVDDSQLPKDRFSAERLKGVDSTLKIQPAKLEDSAVYLCGISAGELSTDTQYFGPGTRLTVL.

The chain employs TRBV5-5 and TRBJ2-7; D possibly corresponds to TRBD1 (6 bases). CDR3 length: 12 residues. CDR1 is SGHKS, CDR2 YYEKEE, per germline (reference sequence). The V and J ends lost 2 bases and 7 bases respectively, with 10 bases between them. The CDR3: CASSLQGSEQYF. DNA for the CDR3: TGTGCCAGCAGCTTACAGGGATCTGAGCAGTACTTC.

This clonotype was detected many times. The gene calls are TRBV10-3 and TRBJ1-5; a weak D match, TRBD1 (6 bases). CDR3 length: 17 amino acids. Looked up from germline, CDR1 is ENHRY and CDR2 is SYGVKD. V was pared by 3 bases and J by 4 bases, with 19 bases between. The CDR3 reads CAISDPKGGIQNQPQHF. The CDR3 bases are TGTGCCATCAGTGACCCCAAGGGGGGGATTCAAAATCAGCCCCAGCATTTT.

On this clonotype: Its ends do not fully match the called genes, so a read error is possible. The rearrangement links TRBV14 to TRBJ1-4; weak D call: TRBD1 (6 bases). This CDR3 comprises 16 residues. Germline values: CDR1 SGHDN, CDR2 FVKESK. For the CDR3, the DNA is TGTGCCAGCAGCCAAGAACGGGGGACAATTAATGAAAAACCGTTTTTT. Protein sequence: CASSQERGTINEKPFF.

As concerns this clonotype: One junction end does not reproduce the germline sequence, and a read error may be involved. The chain has TRBV11-3 and TRBJ2-1; a weak D match, TRBD2 (6 bases). In germline, CDR1 is SGHNT, CDR2 YENEEA. CDR3 length: 15 residues. CDR3 sequence: CASSLSRRDLNEQLF. CDR3 DNA sequence: TGTGCCAGCAGCTTGAGCAGGAGGGACCTCAATGAGCAGCTCTTC.

Comments on this clonotype: A much larger clonotype is one base distant, so this may be a read error. The V call is TRBV30, the J call TRBJ2-1; 7 bases align to TRBD2. The J segment lost 6 bases and the V segment lost 4 bases, leaving 9 bases of the junction unmatched. The length of the CDR3 is 14 residues. The V gene's germline CDR1 is GTSNPN and CDR2 SVGIG (reference sequence). CDR3 DNA sequence: TGTGCCTGGACCCTAAGACTAGCCGCCAATGAGCAGTTCTTC. The encoded protein is CAWTLRLAANEQFF.

Worth noting for this clonotype: Given the absence of the conserved phenylalanine or tryptophan at the CDR3 end, a read error is likely. This chain uses TRBV11-2 with TRBJ2-2; tentatively, D is TRBD1 or TRBD2 (6 bases each). This CDR3 comprises 17 residues. The germline CDR1 and CDR2 sequences are SGHAT and FQNNGV. V lost 5 bases and J 8 bases, leaving 24 bases between the germline ends. The DNA of the CDR3 is TGTGCCAGCAGCCCGGTAGGCAGGGGACTTGTCACTGGGGAGCTGTTTTAT. Residues: CASSPVGRGLVTGELFY.

Notes on this clonotype: Compared with germline, one end of the junction differs, possibly owing to a read error. The chain couples TRBV4-1 to TRBJ2-1, with a tentative D call TRBD2 (6 bases). The germline gives CDR1 MGHRA, CDR2 YSYEKL. The CDR3 runs to 14 residues. The CDR3 nucleotides are TGCGCCGGCAGTCCGAGACTAGCCTACAATGAGCAGTTCTTC. This gives the protein CAGSPRLAYNEQFF.

V gene TRBV7-8 combines with J gene TRBJ2-1, with D hard to call. Germline V gene lookup returns CDR1 SGHVS and CDR2 FQNEAQ. Trimming stripped 7 bases from V and 0 bases from J, with 13 bases between. This CDR3 is built from 15 residues. CDR3 bases: TGTGCCAGCAACCCCCGGCCGGGCTCCTACAATGAGCAGTTCTTC. The encoded protein is CASNPRPGSYNEQFF.

V is TRBV6-6 and J is TRBJ2-1; maybe TRBD1 (6 bases). CDR1 is MNHNY, CDR2 SVGAGI, per germline (reference sequence). CDR3 size: 17 residues. Trimming stripped 6 bases from V and 6 bases from J, with 24 bases between. This CDR3 is CASSYAQGQSKTNEQFF. In DNA, the CDR3 is TGTGCCAGCAGCTACGCACAGGGCCAGAGTAAGACCAATGAGCAGTTCTTC.

Of note for this clonotype: The junction departs from germline at one end; a sequencing error may be responsible. The CDR3 sequence: CASSPQMDTRYF. For the CDR3, the DNA is TGTGCCAGCAGCCCCCAGATGGATACGCGGTATTTT. The chain joins TRBV4-2 to TRBJ2-3; D unresolved. The CDR3 extends over 12 amino acids. Germline V gene sequence: CDR1 LGHNA, CDR2 YNFKEQ.